The present entry profiles one T cell receptor (beta chain) with its context. Trimming took 2 bases from V and 8 from J, leaving 12 bases between them. CDR1 MNHNS and CDR2 SASEGT come from the germline V gene. The CDR3 length is 13 residues. This record comes from a study of T and B cells in COVID-19 patients. Study information: Blood was sampled from COVID-19 patients who were either actively infected or recovered. Median age was approximately 35 years in the recovered cohort and 67 years in the active-infection cohort.

Each TRB amplification used about 220-500 ng of genomic DNA from blood. TRB rearrangements were amplified by multiplex PCR with BIOMED2 TRB-A/B primers. TCRdb itself ran the multiplex PCR reads through MiXCR, one entry per CDR3 protein. The sample holds approximately 13,000 distinct CDR3 sequences; over 25% are singletons and the top ten take approximately 6.3%. This TCR came from a human donor who had recovered from COVID-19. The chain joins TRBV6-1 to TRBJ1-2; D is ambiguous. The sequencing input was blood. This chain's CDR3 is CASSELRYSGYTF. DNA for the CDR3: TGTGCCAGCAGTGAATTAAGGTACTCGGGCTACACCTTC.